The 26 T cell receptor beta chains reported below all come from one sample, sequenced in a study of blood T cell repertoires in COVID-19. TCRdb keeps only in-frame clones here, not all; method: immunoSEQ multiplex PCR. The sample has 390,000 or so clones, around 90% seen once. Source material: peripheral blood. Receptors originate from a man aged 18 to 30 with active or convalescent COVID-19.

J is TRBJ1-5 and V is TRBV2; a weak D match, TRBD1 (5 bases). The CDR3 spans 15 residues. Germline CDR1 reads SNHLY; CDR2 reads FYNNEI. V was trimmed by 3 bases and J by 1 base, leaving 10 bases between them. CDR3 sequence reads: CASSEGGASNQPQHF. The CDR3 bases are TGTGCCAGCAGTGAGGGGGGAGCCAGCAATCAGCCCCAGCATTTT.

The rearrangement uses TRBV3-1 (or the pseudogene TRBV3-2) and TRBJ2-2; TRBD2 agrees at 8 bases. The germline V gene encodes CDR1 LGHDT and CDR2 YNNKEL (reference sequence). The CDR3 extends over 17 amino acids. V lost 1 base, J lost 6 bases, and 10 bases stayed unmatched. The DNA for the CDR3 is TGTGCCAGCAGCCAAGTAAAAGTAGCGGGATTATCCGGGGAGCTGTTTTTT. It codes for CASSQVKVAGLSGELFF.

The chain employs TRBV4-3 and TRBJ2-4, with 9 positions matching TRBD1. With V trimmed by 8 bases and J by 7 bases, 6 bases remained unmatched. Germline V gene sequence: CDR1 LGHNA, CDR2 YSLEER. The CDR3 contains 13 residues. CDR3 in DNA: TGCGCCAGCGCACCGGGACAGGGTAACATTCAGTACTTC. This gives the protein CASAPGQGNIQYF.

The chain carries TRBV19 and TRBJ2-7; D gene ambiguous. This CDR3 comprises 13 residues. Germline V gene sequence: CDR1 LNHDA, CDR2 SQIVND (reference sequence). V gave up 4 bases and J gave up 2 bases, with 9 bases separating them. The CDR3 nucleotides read TGTGCCAGTAGTAAGGCACAGACCTACGAGCAGTACTTC. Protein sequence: CASSKAQTYEQYF. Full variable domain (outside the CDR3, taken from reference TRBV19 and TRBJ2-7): DGGITQSPKYLFRKEGQNVTLSCEQNLNHDAMYWYRQDPGQGLRLIYYSQIVNDFQKGDIAEGYSVSREKKESFPLTVTSAQKNPTAFYLCASSKAQTYEQYFGPGTRLTVT.

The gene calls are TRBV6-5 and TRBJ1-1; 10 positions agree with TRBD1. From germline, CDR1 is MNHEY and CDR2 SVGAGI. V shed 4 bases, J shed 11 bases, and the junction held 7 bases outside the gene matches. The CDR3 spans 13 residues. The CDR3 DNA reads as TGTGCCAGCAGTTCAAGTGGGACAGGGGTGGCTTTCTTT. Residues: CASSSSGTGVAFF.

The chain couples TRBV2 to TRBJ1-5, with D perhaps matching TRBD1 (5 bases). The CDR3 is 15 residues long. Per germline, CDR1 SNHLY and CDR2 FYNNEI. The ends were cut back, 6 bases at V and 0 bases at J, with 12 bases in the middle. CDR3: CASRYHRSSNQPQHF. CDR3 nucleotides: TGTGCCAGCAGGTATCACAGGAGTAGCAATCAGCCCCAGCATTTT.

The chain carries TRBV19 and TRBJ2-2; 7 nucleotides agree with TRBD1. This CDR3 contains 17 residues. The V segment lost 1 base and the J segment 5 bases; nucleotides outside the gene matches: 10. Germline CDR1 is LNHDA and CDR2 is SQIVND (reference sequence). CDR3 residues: CASSIVLAGGRTGELFF. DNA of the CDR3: TGTGCCAGTAGTATAGTTTTGGCAGGGGGAAGGACCGGGGAGCTGTTTTTT.

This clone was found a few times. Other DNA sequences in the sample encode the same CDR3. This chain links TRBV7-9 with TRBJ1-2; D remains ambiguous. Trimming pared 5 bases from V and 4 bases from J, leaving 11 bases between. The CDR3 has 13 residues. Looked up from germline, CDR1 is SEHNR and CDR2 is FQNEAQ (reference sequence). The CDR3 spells CASSRTDPYGYTF. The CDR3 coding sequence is TGTGCCAGCAGCCGGACTGATCCCTATGGCTACACCTTC.

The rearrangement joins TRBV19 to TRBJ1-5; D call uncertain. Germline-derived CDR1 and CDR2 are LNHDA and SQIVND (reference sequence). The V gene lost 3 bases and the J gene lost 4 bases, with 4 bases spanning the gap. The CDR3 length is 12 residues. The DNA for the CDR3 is TGTGCCAGTAGTATCGGGAATCAGCCCCAGCATTTT. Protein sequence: CASSIGNQPQHF.

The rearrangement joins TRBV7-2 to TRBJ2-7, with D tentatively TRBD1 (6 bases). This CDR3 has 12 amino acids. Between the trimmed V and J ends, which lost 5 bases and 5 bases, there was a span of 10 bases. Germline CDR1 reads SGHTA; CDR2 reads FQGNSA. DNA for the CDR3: TGTGCCAGCAGCCTAAACAGGGACGAGCAGTACTTC. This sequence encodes CASSLNRDEQYF.

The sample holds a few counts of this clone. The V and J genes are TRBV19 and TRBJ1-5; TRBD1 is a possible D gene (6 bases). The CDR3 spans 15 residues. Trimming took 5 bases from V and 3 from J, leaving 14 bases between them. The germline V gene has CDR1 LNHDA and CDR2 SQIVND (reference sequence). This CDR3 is CASSLGGRDNQPQHF. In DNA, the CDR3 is TGTGCCAGTAGTCTCGGGGGGCGAGACAATCAGCCCCAGCATTTT.

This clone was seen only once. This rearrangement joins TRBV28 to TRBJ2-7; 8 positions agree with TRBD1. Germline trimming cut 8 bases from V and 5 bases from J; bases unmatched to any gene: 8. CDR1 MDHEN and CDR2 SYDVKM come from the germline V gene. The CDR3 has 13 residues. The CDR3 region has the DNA TGTGCCAGCGGGGGGACAGGCTTCCACGAGCAGTACTTC. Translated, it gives CASGGTGFHEQYF.

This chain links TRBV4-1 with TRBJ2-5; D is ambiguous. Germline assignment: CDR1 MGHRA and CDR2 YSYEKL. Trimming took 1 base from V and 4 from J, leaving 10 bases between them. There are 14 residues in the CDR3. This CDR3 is CASSQVLLRETQYF. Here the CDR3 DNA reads TGCGCCAGCAGCCAAGTTCTACTTCGAGAGACCCAGTACTTC.

In DNA form, the CDR3 reads TGCGCCAGCAGCCCGGGGACTAGCGGGTTGCCTAAGACCCAGTACTTC. This codes for CASSPGTSGLPKTQYF. The chain uses TRBV5-1 and TRBJ2-5; 12 bases match TRBD2. Per germline, CDR1 SGHRS and CDR2 YFSETQ. With V trimmed by 4 bases and J by 6 bases, 10 bases remained unmatched. This CDR3 region has 16 residues.

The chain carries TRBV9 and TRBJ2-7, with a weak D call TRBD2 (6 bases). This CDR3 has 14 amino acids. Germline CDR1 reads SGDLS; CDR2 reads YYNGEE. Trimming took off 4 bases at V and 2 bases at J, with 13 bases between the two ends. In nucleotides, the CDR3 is TGTGCCAGCAGCACCGGGGGTAATGCCTACGAGCAGTACTTC. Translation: CASSTGGNAYEQYF.

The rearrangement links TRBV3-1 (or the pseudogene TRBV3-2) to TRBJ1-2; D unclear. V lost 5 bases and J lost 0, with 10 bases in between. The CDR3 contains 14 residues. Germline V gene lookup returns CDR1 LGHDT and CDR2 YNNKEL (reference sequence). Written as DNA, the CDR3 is TGTGCCAGCAGCAACGGCGGAGCTAACTATGGCTACACCTTC. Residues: CASSNGGANYGYTF.

CDR3 nucleotide sequence: TGTGCCAGCAGTCAACTCGAAAACTACGAGCAGTACTTC. Encoded protein: CASSQLENYEQYF. This chain links TRBV12-3 or TRBV12-4 with TRBJ2-7; D unclear. This CDR3 region has 13 residues. Trimming removed 5 bases from V and 3 bases from J, with 11 bases in between.

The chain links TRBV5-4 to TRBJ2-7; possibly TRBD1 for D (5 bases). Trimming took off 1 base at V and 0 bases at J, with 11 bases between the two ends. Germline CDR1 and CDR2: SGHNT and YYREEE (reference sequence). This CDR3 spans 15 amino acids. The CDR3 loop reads CASSLRWGSSYEQYF. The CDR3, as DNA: TGTGCCAGCAGCTTGCGATGGGGCAGCTCCTACGAGCAGTACTTC. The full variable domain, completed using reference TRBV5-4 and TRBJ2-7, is ETGVTQSPTHLIKTRGQQVTLRCSSQSGHNTVSWYQQALGQGPQFIFQYYREEENGRGNFPPRFSGLQFPNYSSELNVNALELDDSALYLCASSLRWGSSYEQYFGPGTRLTVT.

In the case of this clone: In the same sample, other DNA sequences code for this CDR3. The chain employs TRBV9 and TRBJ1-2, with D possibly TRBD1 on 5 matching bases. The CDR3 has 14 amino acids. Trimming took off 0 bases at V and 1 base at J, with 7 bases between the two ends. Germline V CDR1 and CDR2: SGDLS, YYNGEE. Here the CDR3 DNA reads TGTGCCAGCAGCGTAGGGGGCGATAACTATGGCTACACCTTC. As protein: CASSVGGDNYGYTF.

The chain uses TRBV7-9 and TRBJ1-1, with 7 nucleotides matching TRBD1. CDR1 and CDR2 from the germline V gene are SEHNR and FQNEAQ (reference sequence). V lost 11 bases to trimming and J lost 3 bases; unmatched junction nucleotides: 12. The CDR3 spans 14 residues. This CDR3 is CAGADRVEYTEAFF. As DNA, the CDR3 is TGTGCCGGGGCAGACAGGGTAGAGTACACTGAAGCTTTCTTT.

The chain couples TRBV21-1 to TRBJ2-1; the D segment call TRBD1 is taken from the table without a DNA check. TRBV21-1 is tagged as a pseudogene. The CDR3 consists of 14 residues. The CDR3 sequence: CASSTLTGGNEQFF. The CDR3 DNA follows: TGTGCCAGCAGCACTCTGACAGGGGGCAATGAGCAGTTCTTC.

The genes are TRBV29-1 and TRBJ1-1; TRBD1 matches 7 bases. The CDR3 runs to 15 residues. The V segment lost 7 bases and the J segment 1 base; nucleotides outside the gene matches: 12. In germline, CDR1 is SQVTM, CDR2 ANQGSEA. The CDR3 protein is CSASTGWLGNTEAFF. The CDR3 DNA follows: TGCAGCGCATCGACAGGGTGGTTGGGGAACACTGAAGCTTTCTTT.

The CDR3 DNA reads as TGTGCCAGCTCACCTGATAGATCTCGCTACGAGCAGTACTTC. Protein product: CASSPDRSRYEQYF. J is TRBJ2-7 and V is TRBV18, with D unclear. Germline V gene lookup returns CDR1 KGHSH and CDR2 LQKENI. This CDR3 is 14 amino acids long. V gave up 3 bases and J gave up 3 bases, with 12 bases separating them. Based on the CDR3 plus reference TRBV18 and TRBJ2-7, the full variable domain is NAGVMQNPRHLVRRRGQEARLRCSPMKGHSHVYWYRQLPEEGLKFMVYLQKENIIDESGMPKERFSAEFPKEGPSILRIQQVVRGDSAAYFCASSPDRSRYEQYFGPGTRLTVT.

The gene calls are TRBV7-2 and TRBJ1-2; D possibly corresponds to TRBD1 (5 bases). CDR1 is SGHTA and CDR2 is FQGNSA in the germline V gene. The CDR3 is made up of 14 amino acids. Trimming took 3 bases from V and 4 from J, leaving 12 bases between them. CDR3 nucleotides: TGTGCCAGCAGCTTGGGGGGAATTTCCTATGGCTACACCTTC. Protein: CASSLGGISYGYTF.

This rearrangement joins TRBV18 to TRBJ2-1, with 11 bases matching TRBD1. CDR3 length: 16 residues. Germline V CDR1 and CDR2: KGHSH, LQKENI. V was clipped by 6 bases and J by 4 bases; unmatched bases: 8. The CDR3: CASSWPRDRGYNEQFF. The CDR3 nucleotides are TGTGCCAGCTCCTGGCCCCGGGACAGGGGGTACAATGAGCAGTTCTTC. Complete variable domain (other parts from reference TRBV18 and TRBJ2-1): NAGVMQNPRHLVRRRGQEARLRCSPMKGHSHVYWYRQLPEEGLKFMVYLQKENIIDESGMPKERFSAEFPKEGPSILRIQQVVRGDSAAYFCASSWPRDRGYNEQFFGPGTRLTVL.

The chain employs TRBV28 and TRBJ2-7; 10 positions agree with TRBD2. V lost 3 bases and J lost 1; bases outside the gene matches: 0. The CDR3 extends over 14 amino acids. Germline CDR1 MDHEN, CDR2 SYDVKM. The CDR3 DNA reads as TGTGCCAGCAGTTTTAGCGGGAGGTCCTACGAGCAGTACTTC. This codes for CASSFSGRSYEQYF.